What follows describes a single T cell receptor (beta chain). Its antigen is not identified. The data stem from a study of blood T cells in healthy people across ages. Study-wide points: No conclusive comparison of naive versus antigen-experienced cells was possible with unsorted PBMCs.

Per-sample yields of isolated PBMCs were at least 6 million. The authors ran a second PCR of about 6 to 11 cycles using a sample-barcoded 5' primer and a J-beta primer mix. TCRdb re-derived calls from the 5' RACE reads in MiXCR, one entry per CDR3 protein. The profile shows about 1.1 million distinct CDR3 sequences, around two fifths of them singletons. The CDR3 has 15 amino acids. The V gene end was trimmed by 0 bases and the J gene end by 6 bases; junction bases not matched to a gene: 5. Germline V gene data show CDR1 as SGDLS and CDR2 as YYNGEE. The chain carries TRBV9 and TRBJ2-1; TRBD2 matches at 8 bases. The sample comprised blood. The sequence was obtained from a man between 18 and 29 years old in good health. Here the CDR3 reads CASSVDGGALNEQFF. The CDR3 region has the DNA TGTGCCAGCAGCGTAGACGGGGGGGCCCTCAATGAGCAGTTCTTC.